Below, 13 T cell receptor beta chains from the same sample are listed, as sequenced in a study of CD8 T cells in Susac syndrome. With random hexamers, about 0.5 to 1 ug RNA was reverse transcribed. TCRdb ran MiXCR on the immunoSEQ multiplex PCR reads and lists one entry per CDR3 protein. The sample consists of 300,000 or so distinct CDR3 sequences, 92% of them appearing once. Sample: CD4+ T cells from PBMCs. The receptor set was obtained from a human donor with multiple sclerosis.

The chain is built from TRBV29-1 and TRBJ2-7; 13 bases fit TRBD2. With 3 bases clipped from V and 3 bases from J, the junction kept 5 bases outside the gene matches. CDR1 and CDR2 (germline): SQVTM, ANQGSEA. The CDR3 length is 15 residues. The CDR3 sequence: CSVDSGTSGDYEQYF. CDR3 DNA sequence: TGCAGCGTTGACTCCGGGACTAGCGGGGACTACGAGCAGTACTTC.

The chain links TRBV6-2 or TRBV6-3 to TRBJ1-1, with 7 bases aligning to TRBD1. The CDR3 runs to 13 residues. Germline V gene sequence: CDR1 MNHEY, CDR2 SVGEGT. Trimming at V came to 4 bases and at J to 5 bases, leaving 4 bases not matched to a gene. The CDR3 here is CASSSRQGTEAFF. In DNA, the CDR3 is TGTGCCAGCAGTTCCAGACAGGGAACTGAAGCTTTCTTT.

CDR3 nucleotide sequence: TGTGCCAGCGGCTATGGGGGTGAGGATGAAAAACTGTTTTTT. Its translation: CASGYGGEDEKLFF. The gene calls are TRBV3-1 and TRBJ1-4, with D possibly TRBD1 on 5 matching bases. CDR1 LGHDT and CDR2 YNNKEL come from the germline V gene (reference sequence). The CDR3 contains 14 residues. V lost 8 bases and J 6 bases, leaving 16 bases between the germline ends.

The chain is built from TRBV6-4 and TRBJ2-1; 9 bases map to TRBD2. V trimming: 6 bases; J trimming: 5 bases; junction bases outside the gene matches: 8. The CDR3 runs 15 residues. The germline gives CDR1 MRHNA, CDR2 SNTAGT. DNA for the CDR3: TGTGCCAGCAGAGTACTAGCGGGTCTAGACAATGAGCAGTTCTTC. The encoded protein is CASRVLAGLDNEQFF.

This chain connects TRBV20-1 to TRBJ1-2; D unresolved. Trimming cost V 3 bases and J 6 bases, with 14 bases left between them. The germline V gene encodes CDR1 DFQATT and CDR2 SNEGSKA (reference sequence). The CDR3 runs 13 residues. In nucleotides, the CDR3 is TGCAGTGCTAGTGTCTGGGCTTCGGATGGCTACACCTTC. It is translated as CSASVWASDGYTF.

CDR3 DNA: TGTGCCAGCAGCCCCACCGGACAGGGTGGTAAACTGTTTTTT. Encoded protein: CASSPTGQGGKLFF. This chain connects TRBV7-9 to TRBJ1-4; 8 nucleotides agree with TRBD1. This CDR3 is built from 14 residues. Germline CDR1 is SEHNR and CDR2 is FQNEAQ (reference sequence). Losses at the gene ends were 5 bases for V and 11 bases for J; bases not matched to a gene: 10.

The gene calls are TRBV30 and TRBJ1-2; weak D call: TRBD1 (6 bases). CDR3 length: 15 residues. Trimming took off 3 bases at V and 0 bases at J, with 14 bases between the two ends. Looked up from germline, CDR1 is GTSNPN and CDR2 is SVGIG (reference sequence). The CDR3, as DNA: TGTGCCTGGAGCTCTCCAGGGGTGGCTAACTATGGCTACACCTTC. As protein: CAWSSPGVANYGYTF.

In nucleotides, the CDR3 is TGTGCCAGCAGCTACGTAGGACCCCTTTCCCCCAATTCACCCCTCCACTTT. Residues: CASSYVGPLSPNSPLHF. The chain has TRBV7-8 and TRBJ1-6, with no clear D. There are 17 residues in the CDR3. V lost 4 bases, J lost 7 bases, and 20 bases lay in between. Per germline, CDR1 SGHVS and CDR2 FQNEAQ.

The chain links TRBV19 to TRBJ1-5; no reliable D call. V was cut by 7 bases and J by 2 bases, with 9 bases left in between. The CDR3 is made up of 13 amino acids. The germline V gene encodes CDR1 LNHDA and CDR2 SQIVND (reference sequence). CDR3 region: CASTWRGNQPQHF. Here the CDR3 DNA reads TGTGCCAGTACATGGAGGGGCAATCAGCCCCAGCATTTT.

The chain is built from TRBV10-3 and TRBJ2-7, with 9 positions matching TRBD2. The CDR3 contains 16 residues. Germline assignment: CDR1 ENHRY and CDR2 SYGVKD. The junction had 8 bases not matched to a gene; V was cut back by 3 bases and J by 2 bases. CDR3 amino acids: CAISDPLAGATYEQYF. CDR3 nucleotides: TGTGCCATCAGTGACCCATTAGCGGGGGCCACCTACGAGCAGTACTTC.

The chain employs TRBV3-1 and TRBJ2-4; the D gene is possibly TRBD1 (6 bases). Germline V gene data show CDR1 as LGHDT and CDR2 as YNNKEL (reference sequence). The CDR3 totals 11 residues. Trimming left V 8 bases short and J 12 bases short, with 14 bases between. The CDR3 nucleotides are TGTGCCAGCGGATGGTCGGGACATCAGTACTTC. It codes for CASGWSGHQYF.

CDR3 sequence: CASSYSGQGASGANVLTF. The DNA for the CDR3 is TGTGCCAGCAGTTACTCGGGACAGGGGGCGTCTGGGGCCAACGTCCTGACTTTC. This chain links TRBV6-5 with TRBJ2-6; 12 bases map to TRBD1. The ends lost 0 bases at V and 1 base at J; junction bases unmatched: 1. In germline, CDR1 is MNHEY, CDR2 SVGAGI. The CDR3 covers 18 residues.

CDR3 DNA: TGTGCCTGGAGTTGGGCAGACTTGAACACTGAAGCTTTCTTT. Its translation is CAWSWADLNTEAFF. The chain links TRBV30 to TRBJ1-1; D is unclear. This CDR3 has 14 amino acids. Germline loops: CDR1 GTSNPN, CDR2 SVGIG (reference sequence). The V gene lost 2 bases and the J gene lost 0 bases, with 10 bases spanning the gap. The whole variable domain, remainder taken from reference TRBV30 and TRBJ1-1, is SQTIHQWPATLVQPVGSPLSLECTVEGTSNPNLYWYRQAAGRGLQLLFYSVGIGQISSEVPQNLSASRPQDRQFILSSKKLLLSDSGFYLCAWSWADLNTEAFFGQGTRLTVV.